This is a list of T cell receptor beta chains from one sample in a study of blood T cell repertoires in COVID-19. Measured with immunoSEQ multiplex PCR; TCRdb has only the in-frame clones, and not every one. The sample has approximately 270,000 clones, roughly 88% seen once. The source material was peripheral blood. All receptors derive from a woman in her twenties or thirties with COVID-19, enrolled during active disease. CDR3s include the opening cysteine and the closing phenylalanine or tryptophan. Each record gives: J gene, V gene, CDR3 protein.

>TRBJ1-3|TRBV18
CASSAGQGFGRTIYF
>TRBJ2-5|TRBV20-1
CSASEGAGETQYF
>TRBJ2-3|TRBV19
CASSINPGGTDTQYF
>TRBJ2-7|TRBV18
CASSPGTARPGEQYF
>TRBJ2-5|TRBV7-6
CASSPAGPAVQETQYF
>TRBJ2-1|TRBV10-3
CAISESLSDRGSTYNEQFF
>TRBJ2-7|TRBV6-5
CCCGGAPSYEQYF
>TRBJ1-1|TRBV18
CASSPWGQAEAFF
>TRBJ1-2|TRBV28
CASSFGGIYGYTF
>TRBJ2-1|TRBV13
CASSPLTSGRVAGNEQFF
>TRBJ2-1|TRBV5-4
CASSLLAGFNNEQFF
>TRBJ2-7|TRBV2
CASSEQGLGDHEQYF
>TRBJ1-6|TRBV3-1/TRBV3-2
CASSQVGGSYNSPLHF
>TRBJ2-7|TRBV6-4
CASSDSSDRTTRSYEQYF
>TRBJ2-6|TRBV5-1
CASSTGQWGSGANVLTF
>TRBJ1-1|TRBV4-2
CASSQDRGSEAFF
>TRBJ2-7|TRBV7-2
CASSLGQGANEQYF
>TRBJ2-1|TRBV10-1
CASSESIGSYNEQFF
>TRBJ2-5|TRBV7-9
CASNPQGSPGETQYF
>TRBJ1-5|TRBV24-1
CATSDGDRGHEVNQPQHF
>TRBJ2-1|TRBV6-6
CASSNYGTGSNEQFF
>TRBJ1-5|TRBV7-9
CASSATGTGINQPQHF
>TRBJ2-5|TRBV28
CASSSWGADQETQYF
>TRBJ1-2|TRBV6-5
CASTAGNYGYTF
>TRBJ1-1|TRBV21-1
CASSNSGGQGADEAFF
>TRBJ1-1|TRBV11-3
CASSLGRGGNTEAFF
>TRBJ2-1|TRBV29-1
CSASTGNPYNEQFF
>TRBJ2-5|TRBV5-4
CASSFAGQETQYF
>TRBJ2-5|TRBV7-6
CASTRLAGVGETQYF
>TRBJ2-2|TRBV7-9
CASSPSGGGGNTGELFF
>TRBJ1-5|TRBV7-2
CASSLDGRGPNQPQHF
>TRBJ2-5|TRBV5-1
CASSGLAGVRETQYF
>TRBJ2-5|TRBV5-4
CASSYTGQGETQYF
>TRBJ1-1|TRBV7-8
CASGAHLAGGNTEAFF
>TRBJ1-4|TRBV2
CASSPDRPNEKLFF
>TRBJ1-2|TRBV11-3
CASSSRSGNYGYTF
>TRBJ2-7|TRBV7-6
CASSTDETPSYEQYF
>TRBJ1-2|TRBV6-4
CASSDAGFGNYGYTF
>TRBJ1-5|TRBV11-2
CASSLGQGRFVSQHF
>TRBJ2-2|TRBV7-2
CASSLVATSGRWGTGELFF
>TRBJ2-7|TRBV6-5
CASSYSPGQSYEQYF
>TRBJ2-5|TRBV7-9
CATREGWQGTQYF
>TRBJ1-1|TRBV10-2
CASSEQAGATEAFF
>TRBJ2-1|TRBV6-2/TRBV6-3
CASSYPRPVAGRFNEQFF
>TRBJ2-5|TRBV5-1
CASSLQAGGQETQYF
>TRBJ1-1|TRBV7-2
CASSLRLNTEAFF
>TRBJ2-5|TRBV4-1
CASSHLEETQYF
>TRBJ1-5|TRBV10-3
CAISLGLEAQHF
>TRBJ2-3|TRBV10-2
CASRARQGGRSTDTQYF
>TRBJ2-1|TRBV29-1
CSVAFPDNRVNEQFF
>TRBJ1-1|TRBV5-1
CASGQWGTQGTEAFF
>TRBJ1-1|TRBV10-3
CAISAQGENTEAFF
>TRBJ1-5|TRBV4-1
CASSQDPPQGARQPQHF
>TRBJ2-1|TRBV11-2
CASTPRGGVPYNEQFF
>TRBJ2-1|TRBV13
CASSSMTAEQFF
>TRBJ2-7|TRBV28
CASSLPASGTYEQYF
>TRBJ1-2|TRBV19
CASSTGQSYGYTF
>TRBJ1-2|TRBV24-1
CATRAGEGYYGYTF
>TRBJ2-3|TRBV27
CASKFSGRSTDTQYF